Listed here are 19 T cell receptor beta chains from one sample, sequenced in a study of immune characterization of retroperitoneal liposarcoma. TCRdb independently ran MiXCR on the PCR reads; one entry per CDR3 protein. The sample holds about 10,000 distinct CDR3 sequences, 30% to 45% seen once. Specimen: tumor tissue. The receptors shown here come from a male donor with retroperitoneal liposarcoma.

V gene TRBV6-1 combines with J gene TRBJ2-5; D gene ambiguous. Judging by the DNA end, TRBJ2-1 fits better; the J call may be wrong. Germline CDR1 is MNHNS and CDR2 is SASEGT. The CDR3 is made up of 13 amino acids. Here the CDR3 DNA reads TGTGCCAGCAGTGCTCTGTTAGGTCATGAGCAGTTCTTC. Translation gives CASSALLGHEQFF.

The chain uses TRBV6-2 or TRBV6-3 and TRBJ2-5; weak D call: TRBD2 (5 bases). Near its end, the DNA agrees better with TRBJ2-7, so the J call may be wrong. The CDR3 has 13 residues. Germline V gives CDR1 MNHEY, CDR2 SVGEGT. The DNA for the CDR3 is TGTGCCAGCAGTTACGGAGAGGGCCTCGAGCAGTACTTC. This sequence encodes CASSYGEGLEQYF.

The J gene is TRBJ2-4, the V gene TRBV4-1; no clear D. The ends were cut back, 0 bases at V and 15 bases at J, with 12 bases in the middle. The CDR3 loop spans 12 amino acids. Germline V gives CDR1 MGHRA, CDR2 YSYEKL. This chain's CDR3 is CASSQDGRMRYF. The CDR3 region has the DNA TGCGCCAGCAGCCAAGACGGGCGCATGCGGTACTTC.

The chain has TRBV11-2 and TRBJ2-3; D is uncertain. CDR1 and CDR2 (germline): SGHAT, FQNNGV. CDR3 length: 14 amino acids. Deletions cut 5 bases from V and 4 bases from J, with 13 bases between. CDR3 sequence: CASSPSFRADTQYF. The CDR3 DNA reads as TGTGCCAGCAGCCCTAGTTTTCGGGCAGATACGCAGTATTTT.

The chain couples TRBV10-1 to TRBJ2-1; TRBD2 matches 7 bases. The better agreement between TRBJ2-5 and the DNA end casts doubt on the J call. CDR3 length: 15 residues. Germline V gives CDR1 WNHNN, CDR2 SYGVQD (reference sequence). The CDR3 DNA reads TGCGCCAGCAGTGAGTCGGCGGGGGAATGGCAGACCCAGTACTTC. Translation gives CASSESAGEWQTQYF.

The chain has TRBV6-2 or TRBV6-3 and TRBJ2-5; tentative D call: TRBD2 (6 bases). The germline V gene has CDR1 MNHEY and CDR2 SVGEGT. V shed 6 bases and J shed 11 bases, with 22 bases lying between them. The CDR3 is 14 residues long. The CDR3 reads CASREGPAYNEQYF. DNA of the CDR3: TGTGCCAGCAGGGAGGGCCCCGCCTACAATGAGCAGTACTTC.

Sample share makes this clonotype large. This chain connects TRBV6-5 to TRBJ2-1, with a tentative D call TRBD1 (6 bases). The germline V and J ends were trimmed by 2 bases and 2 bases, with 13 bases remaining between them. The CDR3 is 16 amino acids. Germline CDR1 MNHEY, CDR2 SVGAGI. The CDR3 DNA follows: TGTGCCAGCAGTTACGTGCAGGGGAGAGCCTACAATGAGCAGTTCTTC. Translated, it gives CASSYVQGRAYNEQFF.

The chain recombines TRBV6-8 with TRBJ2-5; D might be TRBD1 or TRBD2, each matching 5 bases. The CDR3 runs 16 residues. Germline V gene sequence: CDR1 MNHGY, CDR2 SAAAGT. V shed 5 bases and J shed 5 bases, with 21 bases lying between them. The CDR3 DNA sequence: TGTGCCAGCAGTCAGTCCGGGACGTACCTCCGGGAGACCCAGTACTTC. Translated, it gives CASSQSGTYLRETQYF.

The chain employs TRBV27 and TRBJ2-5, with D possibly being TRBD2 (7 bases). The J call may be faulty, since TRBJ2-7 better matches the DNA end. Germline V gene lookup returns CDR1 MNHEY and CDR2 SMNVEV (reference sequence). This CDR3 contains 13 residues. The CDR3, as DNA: TGTGCCACTAGGGGGGGGCGCTCCTACGAGCAGTACTTC. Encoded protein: CATRGGRSYEQYF.

The CDR3 loop reads CASSYGRQFYGYTF. CDR3 DNA: TGTGCCAGCAGTTACGGCAGACAATTCTATGGCTACACCTTC. J is TRBJ1-2 and V is TRBV6-6; unclear D gene. CDR3 length: 14 residues. Trimming left V 2 bases short and J 4 bases short, with 11 bases between. Germline V gene data show CDR1 as MNHNY and CDR2 as SVGAGI (reference sequence).

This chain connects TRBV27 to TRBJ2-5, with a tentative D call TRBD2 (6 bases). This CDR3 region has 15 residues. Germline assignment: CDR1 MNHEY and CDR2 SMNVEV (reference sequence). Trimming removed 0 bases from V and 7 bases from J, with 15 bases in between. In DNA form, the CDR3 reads TGTGCCAGCAGTTTATCTAGCGGACCTAGGGGGACCCAGTACTTC. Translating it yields CASSLSSGPRGTQYF.

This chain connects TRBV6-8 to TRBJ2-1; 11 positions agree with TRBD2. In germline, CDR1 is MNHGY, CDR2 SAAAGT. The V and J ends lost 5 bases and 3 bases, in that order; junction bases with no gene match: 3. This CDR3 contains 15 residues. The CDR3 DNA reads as TGTGCCAGCAGTCAACTAGCGGGAGACTACAATGAGCAGTTCTTC. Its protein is CASSQLAGDYNEQFF.

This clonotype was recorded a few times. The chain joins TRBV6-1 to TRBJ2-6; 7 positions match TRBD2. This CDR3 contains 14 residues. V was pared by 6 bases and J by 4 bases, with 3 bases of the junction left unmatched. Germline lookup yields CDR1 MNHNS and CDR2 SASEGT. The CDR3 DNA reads TGTGCCAGCAGGCTCGGGGGGGGGGCCAACGTCCTGACTTTC. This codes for CASRLGGGANVLTF.

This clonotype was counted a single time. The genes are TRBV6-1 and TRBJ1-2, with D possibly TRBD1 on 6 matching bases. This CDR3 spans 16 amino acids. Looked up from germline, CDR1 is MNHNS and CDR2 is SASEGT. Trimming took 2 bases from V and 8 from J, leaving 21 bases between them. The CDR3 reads CASSESSYRVGGGYTF. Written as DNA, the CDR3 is TGTGCCAGCAGTGAATCCAGTTACAGGGTAGGCGGAGGCTACACCTTC.

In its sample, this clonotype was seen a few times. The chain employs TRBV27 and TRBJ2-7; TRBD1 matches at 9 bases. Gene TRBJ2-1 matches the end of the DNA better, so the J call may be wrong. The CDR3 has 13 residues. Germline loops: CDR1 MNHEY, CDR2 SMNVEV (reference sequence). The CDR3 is CASSDRGYNEQFF. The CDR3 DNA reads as TGTGCCAGCAGTGACAGGGGGTACAATGAGCAGTTCTTC.

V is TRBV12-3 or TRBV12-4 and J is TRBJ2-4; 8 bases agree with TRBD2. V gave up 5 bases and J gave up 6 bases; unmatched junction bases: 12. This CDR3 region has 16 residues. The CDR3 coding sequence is TGTGCCAGCAGTCCTCCGGCCCGGGGGGGCGGAAACATTCAGTACTTC. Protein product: CASSPPARGGGNIQYF.

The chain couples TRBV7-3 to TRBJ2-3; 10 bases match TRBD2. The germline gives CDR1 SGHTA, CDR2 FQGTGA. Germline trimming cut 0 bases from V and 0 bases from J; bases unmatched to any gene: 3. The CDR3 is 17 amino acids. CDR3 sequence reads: CASSLTGLARSTDTQYF. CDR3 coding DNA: TGTGCCAGCAGCTTAACGGGACTAGCGCGGAGCACAGATACGCAGTATTTT.

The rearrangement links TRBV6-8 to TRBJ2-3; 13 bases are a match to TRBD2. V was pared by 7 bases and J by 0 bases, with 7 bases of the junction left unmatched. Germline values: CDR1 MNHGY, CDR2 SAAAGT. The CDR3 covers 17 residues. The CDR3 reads CASNNPTSGGSTDTQYF. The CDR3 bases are TGTGCCAGCAACAACCCGACTAGCGGGGGGAGCACAGATACGCAGTATTTT.

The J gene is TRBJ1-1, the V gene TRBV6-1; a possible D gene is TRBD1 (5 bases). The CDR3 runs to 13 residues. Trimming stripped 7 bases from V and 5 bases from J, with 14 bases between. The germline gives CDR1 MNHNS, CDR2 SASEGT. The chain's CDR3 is CASTEGAVTEAFF. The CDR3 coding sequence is TGTGCCAGCACCGAAGGGGCAGTGACTGAAGCTTTCTTT.